The TCR beta chain described here comes from a study of T cell repertoires in cytomegalovirus infection. Turning to the study itself: Public TCR beta signatures provided an indication of both CMV infection and a matching HLA type. Study-wide results and limits: Ex vivo, HLA-C-restricted CMV-specific TCR beta clonotypes prevailed over the rest of the response. Cumulative public TCR beta family frequency identified carriers of CMV plus the relevant HLA.

TCRdb processed the reads anew with MiXCR; each CDR3 protein has one entry. Of around 280,000 distinct CDR3 sequences in the sample, roughly 13% were seen once. Trimming cost V 0 bases and J 7 bases, with 12 bases left between them. This CDR3 has 14 residues. Germline V lookup: CDR1 SGHVS, CDR2 FQNEAQ. As regards this clonotype: Its specificity is unknown.

The gene calls are TRBV7-8 and TRBJ2-5, with D unclear. Sequencing was carried out using PBMCs. This clonotype was obtained from a human donor in good health (CMV status not recorded). Some clones in this sample may be carry-over from other donors' samples. The CDR3 DNA reads as TGTGCCAGCAGCTTAGCGTTAGCCCCGGGGACCCAGTACTTC. The encoded protein is CASSLALAPGTQYF.